This entry lists 14 T cell receptor beta chains sequenced from one sample in a study of PD-L1 blockade in urothelial cancer. Profiling relied on immunoSEQ multiplex PCR, and the TCRdb table lists in-frame clones only, not all of them. The profile shows 60,000 to 65,000 clones, approximately 81% of them singletons. Time point given: pretreatment peripheral blood. The specimen comprised PBMCs, sampled around atezolizumab (anti-PD-L1) treatment. The source of these receptors is a man in his 70s with urothelial cancer.

The chain joins TRBV6-6 to TRBJ2-7; D call uncertain. The length of the CDR3 is 12 residues. Trimming stripped 7 bases from V and 3 bases from J, with 10 bases between. Germline CDR1 is MNHNY and CDR2 is SVGAGI (reference sequence). The CDR3: CASIGRYYEQYF. CDR3 DNA sequence: TGTGCCAGCATAGGCAGGTACTACGAGCAGTACTTC.

The chain carries TRBV19 and TRBJ1-3; 7 nucleotides match TRBD1. The CDR3 sequence is 15 residues long. In germline, CDR1 is LNHDA, CDR2 SQIVND (reference sequence). Losses at the gene ends were 6 bases for V and 0 bases for J; bases not matched to a gene: 5. The CDR3 reads CASSRDSFSGNTIYF. The CDR3 bases are TGTGCCAGTAGCAGGGACAGCTTCTCTGGAAACACCATATATTTT.

The genes are TRBV5-1 and TRBJ2-3; D is perhaps TRBD1 (5 bases). The V gene's germline CDR1 is SGHRS and CDR2 YFSETQ. Trimming removed 2 bases at V and 7 bases at J, with 17 bases between. The CDR3 has 15 amino acids. CDR3 in amino acids: CASSLGEQASHTQYF. CDR3 in DNA: TGCGCCAGCAGCTTAGGGGAACAGGCTTCACATACGCAGTATTTT.

The chain uses TRBV18 and TRBJ2-7, with TRBD1 as a possible D gene (6 bases). The CDR3 loop spans 13 amino acids. V shed 6 bases and J shed 1 base, with 10 bases lying between them. Looked up from germline, CDR1 is KGHSH and CDR2 is LQKENI. CDR3 in DNA: TGTGCCAGCTCGACGGACAGTTCCTACGAGCAGTACTTC. It is translated as CASSTDSSYEQYF.

V and J are TRBV6-1 and TRBJ2-7; tentatively, D is TRBD2 (6 bases). In germline, CDR1 is MNHNS, CDR2 SASEGT. The CDR3 length is 14 residues. V was trimmed by 5 bases and J by 0 bases, leaving 11 bases between them. The CDR3 protein is CASSTWDSSYEQYF. DNA of the CDR3: TGTGCCAGCAGTACCTGGGACTCCTCCTACGAGCAGTACTTC.

This clone has only a few counts. J is TRBJ1-1 and V is TRBV2, with TRBD1 identical over 8 bases. CDR3 length: 14 amino acids. V was pared by 2 bases and J by 4 bases, with 3 bases of the junction left unmatched. Germline V gives CDR1 SNHLY, CDR2 FYNNEI. The CDR3 DNA reads TGTGCCAGCAGTGAACAGGGGGCAGGCACTGAAGCTTTCTTT. Translating gives CASSEQGAGTEAFF. The entire variable domain, with the rest obtained from reference TRBV2 and TRBJ1-1, is as follows: EPEVTQTPSHQVTQMGQEVILRCVPISNHLYFYWYRQILGQKVEFLVSFYNNEISEKSEIFDDQFSVERPDGSNFTLKIRSTKLEDSAMYFCASSEQGAGTEAFFGQGTRLTVV.

The V call is TRBV7-2, the J call TRBJ1-3, with 9 bases matching TRBD1. V lost 2 bases and J lost 2; bases outside the gene matches: 1. The CDR3 consists of 15 residues. CDR1 SGHTA and CDR2 FQGNSA come from the germline V gene. DNA of the CDR3: TGTGCCAGCAGCTTAACAGGGGGCCCTGGAAACACCATATATTTT. It is translated as CASSLTGGPGNTIYF.

The V call is TRBV4-2, the J call TRBJ2-3; TRBD2 matches 12 bases. The CDR3 is made up of 15 amino acids. The junction had 3 bases not matched to a gene; V was cut back by 4 bases and J by 4 bases. Germline V gene sequence: CDR1 LGHNA, CDR2 YNFKEQ. Here the CDR3 reads CASSLSSGRADTQYF. The CDR3 DNA reads TGTGCCAGCAGCCTATCTAGCGGGAGGGCAGATACGCAGTATTTT.

In regard to this clone: Relative to the germline gene, one junction end is altered; a read error may explain this. The rearrangement links TRBV7-2 to TRBJ1-4; D is possibly TRBD1 (6 bases). The CDR3 spans 15 residues. CDR1 SGHTA and CDR2 FQGNSA come from the germline V gene. CDR3 sequence (DNA): TGTGCCGGCAGCTTAGCCGGGACAACAAATGAAAAACTGTTTTTT. It yields the protein CAGSLAGTTNEKLFF. Variable domain in full (rest from reference TRBV7-2 and TRBJ1-4): GAGVSQSPSNKVTEKGKDVELRCDPISGHTALYWYRQSLGQGLEFLIYFQGNSAPDKSGLPSDRFSAERTGGSVSTLTIQRTQQEDSAVYLCAGSLAGTTNEKLFFGSGTQLSVL.

The chain links TRBV9 to TRBJ2-1, with TRBD1 matching 9 bases. V shed 3 bases, J shed 7 bases, and the junction held 14 bases outside the gene matches. This CDR3 contains 17 residues. CDR1 and CDR2 (germline): SGDLS, YYNGEE. The CDR3 region is CASSAEGGGQGMNEQFF. CDR3 nucleotides: TGTGCCAGCAGCGCAGAGGGGGGGGGACAGGGCATGAATGAGCAGTTCTTC.

CDR3 residues: CASSTGDTYNQPQHF. The CDR3 DNA sequence: TGTGCCAGCAGCACCGGGGACACCTACAATCAGCCCCAGCATTTT. The rearrangement links TRBV21-1 to TRBJ1-5; the DNA was not compared with TRBD1, the D call given in the table. TRBV21-1 corresponds to a pseudogene. This CDR3 comprises 15 residues.

Comments on this clone: Because the CDR3's place on the DNA is in doubt, the DNA is left out and the CDR3 is given as listed by TCRdb. V gene TRBV7-5 combines with J gene TRBJ2-3; TRBD1, as called in the table, went unchecked against the DNA. TRBV7-5 is recorded as a pseudogene. With termini counted, the CDR3 has 15 amino acids. The CDR3 loop is CARSWGTGSTDTQYF.

This clone was found a few times. The genes are TRBV7-9 and TRBJ1-1; no clear D. Trimming pared 1 base from V and 4 bases from J, leaving 10 bases between. Germline CDR1 reads SEHNR; CDR2 reads FQNEAQ (reference sequence). The CDR3 is 14 amino acids. This CDR3 reads CASSLDGEITEAFF. CDR3 coding DNA: TGTGCCAGCAGCTTAGATGGGGAGATCACTGAAGCTTTCTTT.

The chain uses TRBV5-6 and TRBJ2-7, with 7 bases matching TRBD1. Germline V CDR1 and CDR2: SGHDT, YYEEEE. There are 14 residues in the CDR3. V shed 4 bases, J shed 2 bases, and the junction held 6 bases outside the gene matches. The CDR3 spells CASSGTDGTYEQYF. The CDR3 DNA sequence: TGTGCCAGCAGCGGGACAGACGGTACCTACGAGCAGTACTTC.